This T cell receptor (beta chain) derives from a study of T-cell memory formation after mild COVID-19. This clonotype was seen many times. J gave up 3 bases and V 5 bases, and 10 bases lay outside the gene matches. The CDR3 has 15 residues. CDR1 is SGHTA and CDR2 is FQGNSA in the germline V gene. One entry per CDR3 protein results from TCRdb running MiXCR on the 5' RACE reads. Of roughly 160,000 distinct CDR3 sequences listed, 11% are singletons. The source is a man between 18 and 29 years old who had mild COVID-19 (a few samples of this study predate the infection). Cell type and time point are not known. The chain uses TRBV7-2 and TRBJ2-7; 7 bases align to TRBD1. The sequencing sample was made of PBMCs or a T cell subset sorted from them (not recorded which). The DNA of the CDR3 is TGTGCCAGCAGCCCGACCCGGGACAGTAGCTACGAGCAGTACGTC. Its protein is CASSPTRDSSYEQYV.